This TCR beta chain was observed in a study of blood T cell repertoires in COVID-19. Turning to the study itself: The study drew acute and convalescent COVID-19 samples from the United States, Italy and Spain.

The CDR3 runs to 15 residues. Germline V gene lookup returns CDR1 SGHTS and CDR2 YDEGEE. V lost 5 bases and J lost 1, with 12 bases in between. Assay used: immunoSEQ multiplex PCR; TCRdb lists only in-frame clones, some missing. The sample includes fewer than 200,000 clones, approximately 84% of them seen just once. Sequences were obtained from peripheral blood. The clonotype comes from a man aged 35 to 55 who had recovered from COVID-19. The chain has TRBV5-8 and TRBJ2-2; D possibly corresponds to TRBD1 (5 bases). The CDR3 here is CASRSFGQNTGELFF. The CDR3 region has the DNA TGTGCCAGCAGATCTTTCGGACAGAACACCGGGGAGCTGTTTTTT.